This TCR beta chain was sequenced for a study of CD8+CD57+ T cells in acquired aplastic anemia. V lost 4 bases and J lost 0, with 13 bases in between. The germline gives CDR1 SGHRS, CDR2 YFSETQ. The CDR3 length is 16 residues. This clonotype was observed a single time. CDR3 and TCR beta VDJ profiling relied on a genomic DNA template. Each CDR3 protein gets one entry after TCRdb re-called the reads with MiXCR. The sample has over 200,000 distinct CDR3 sequences, 61% seen once. The clonotype was recovered from a human donor in good health. The genes are TRBV5-1 and TRBJ2-2; D unresolved. The specimen sequenced was sorted CD4+, CD8+, or CD8+CD57+ T cells (not recorded which) from PBMCs. Here the CDR3 DNA reads TGCGCCAGCAGCCTTTTAGCACCTTCGAACACCGGGGAGCTGTTTTTT. Protein: CASSLLAPSNTGELFF.